A selection of T cell receptor beta chains follows, all from one sample in a study of blood T cell repertoires in COVID-19. Repertoires were generated with immunoSEQ multiplex PCR, while TCRdb's copy carries only in-frame clones and drops some. The sample holds 120,000 to 150,000 clones; 75% to 85% are singletons and the top ten take about 4.2%. The sample comprised peripheral blood. The receptors shown here come from a woman older than 75 with acute or convalescent COVID-19. The CDR3 runs from the conserved cysteine through the conserved F or W. D genes are given only for firm matches. The size field is filled for only some rows; it gives once, few, many or a size class.

V gene	D gene	clone size	J gene	CDR3 protein	CDR3 DNA
TRBV3-1/TRBV3-2	.	.	TRBJ1-2	CASSQDQLMRDYTF	TGTGCCAGCAGCCAAGATCAGTTGATGAGGGACTACACCTTC
TRBV5-1	.	.	TRBJ2-7	CASRYYTGEQYF	TGCGCCAGCAGGTATTATACAGGCGAGCAGTACTTC
TRBV7-2	TRBD1	.	TRBJ1-4	CASSYRGSREKLFF	TGTGCCAGCAGTTACAGGGGAAGTCGTGAAAAACTGTTTTTT
TRBV27	.	few	TRBJ2-7	CASSPRSSAGNYEQYF	TGTGCCAGCAGTCCCCGTTCTAGCGCTGGGAACTACGAGCAGTACTTC
TRBV27	.	.	TRBJ2-7	CASSFGGYEQYF	TGTGCCAGCAGTTTCGGAGGCTACGAGCAGTACTTC
TRBV5-5	.	.	TRBJ1-3	CASSVHTGTGGNTIYF	TGTGCCAGCAGCGTTCATACAGGTACCGGAGGAAACACCATATATTTT
TRBV3-1/TRBV3-2	.	.	TRBJ2-5	CASSQDLASPNPETQYF	TGTGCCAGCAGCCAAGATTTGGCTAGCCCGAACCCAGAGACCCAGTACTTC
TRBV7-2	TRBD2	.	TRBJ2-3	CASSRGTSGTRDTQYF	TGTGCCAGCAGCAGAGGGACTAGCGGGACGAGGGATACGCAGTATTTT
TRBV4-2	.	.	TRBJ1-5	CASSLATGYSNQPQHF	TGTGCCAGCAGCCTAGCAACAGGGTATAGCAATCAGCCCCAGCATTTT
TRBV6-5	.	.	TRBJ1-5	CASNWSGSNQPQHF	TGTGCCAGCAATTGGAGTGGGAGCAATCAGCCCCAGCATTTT
TRBV30	TRBD1	.	TRBJ1-4	CAWSRDRYEKLFF	TGTGCCTGGAGTCGGGACAGGTACGAAAAACTGTTTTTT
TRBV13	TRBD1	.	TRBJ2-1	CASSLTGGEQFF	TGTGCCAGCAGCCTGACAGGGGGTGAGCAGTTCTTC
TRBV19	TRBD1	.	TRBJ2-2	CASSPYRGSGTTGGELFF	TGTGCCAGTAGTCCTTACAGGGGGTCGGGCACAACAGGCGGGGAGCTGTTTTTT
TRBV11-2	.	.	TRBJ2-7	CASSHPPTRTYEQYF	TGTGCCAGCAGTCATCCCCCGACACGCACCTACGAGCAGTACTTC
TRBV12-3/TRBV12-4	TRBD1	few	TRBJ2-1	CASSLDRYNEQFF	TGTGCCAGCAGCCTGGACAGGTATAATGAGCAGTTCTTC
TRBV2	.	.	TRBJ2-5	CASSEYGGGETQYF	TGTGCCAGCAGCGAGTACGGGGGAGGAGAGACCCAGTACTTC
TRBV25-1	TRBD1	once	TRBJ1-4	CASQVLTGAEKLFF	TGTGCCAGCCAAGTCCTCACAGGGGCCGAAAAACTGTTTTTT
TRBV2	TRBD2	.	TRBJ2-3	CASSEVLAGLGTDTQYF	TGTGCCAGCAGTGAAGTACTAGCGGGACTTGGCACAGATACGCAGTATTTT
TRBV2	.	few	TRBJ1-1	CASSEGVIRTEAFF	TGTGCCAGCAGTGAAGGCGTGATAAGAACTGAAGCTTTCTTT
TRBV10-3	.	few	TRBJ1-1	CAISSSTANTEAFF	TGTGCCATCAGCTCATCGACAGCGAACACTGAAGCTTTCTTT
TRBV3-1/TRBV3-2	.	.	TRBJ1-1	CASSQDLDTEAFF	TGTGCCAGCAGCCAAGATCTAGACACTGAAGCTTTCTTT
TRBV5-1	.	.	TRBJ1-1	CASSPDSYTEAFF	TGCGCCAGCAGCCCAGACAGTTACACTGAAGCTTTCTTT
TRBV5-1	TRBD1	once	TRBJ2-7	CASSWTPGQGLSSTYEQYF	TGCGCCAGCAGCTGGACGCCGGGACAGGGGCTGAGTTCCACCTACGAGCAGTACTTC
TRBV28	TRBD1	.	TRBJ1-5	CASSLTGWYSNQPQHF	TGTGCCAGCAGTCTGACAGGGTGGTATAGCAATCAGCCCCAGCATTTT
TRBV13	TRBD1	once	TRBJ2-1	CASSHVRDRGANEQFF	TGTGCCAGCAGCCACGTCCGGGACAGGGGCGCCAATGAGCAGTTCTTC
TRBV30	.	once	TRBJ1-3	CAWSLERGNTIYF	TGTGCCTGGAGTTTAGAGCGTGGAAACACCATATATTTT
TRBV25-1	TRBD2	.	TRBJ2-5	CASSDPLAGGQETQYF	TGTGCCAGCAGTGACCCCCTAGCGGGAGGACAAGAGACCCAGTACTTC
TRBV29-1	TRBD1	.	TRBJ1-4	CSVETGQGAEKLFF	TGCAGCGTTGAGACGGGACAGGGGGCTGAAAAACTGTTTTTT
TRBV7-2	.	.	TRBJ1-1	CASSLGTAKQRTNTEAFF	TGTGCCAGCAGCTTAGGGACAGCGAAGCAACGAACGAACACTGAAGCTTTCTTT